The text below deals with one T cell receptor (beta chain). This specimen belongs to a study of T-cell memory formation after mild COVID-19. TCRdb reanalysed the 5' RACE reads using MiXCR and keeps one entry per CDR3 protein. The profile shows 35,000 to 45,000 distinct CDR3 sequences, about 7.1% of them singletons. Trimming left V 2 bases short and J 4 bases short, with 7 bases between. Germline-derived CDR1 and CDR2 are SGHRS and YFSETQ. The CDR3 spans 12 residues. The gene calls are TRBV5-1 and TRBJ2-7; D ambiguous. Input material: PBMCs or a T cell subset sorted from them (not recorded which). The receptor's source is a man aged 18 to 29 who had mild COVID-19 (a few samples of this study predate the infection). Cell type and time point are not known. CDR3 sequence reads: CASSFNEYEQYF. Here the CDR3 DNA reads TGCGCCAGCAGCTTTAATGAATACGAGCAGTACTTC.